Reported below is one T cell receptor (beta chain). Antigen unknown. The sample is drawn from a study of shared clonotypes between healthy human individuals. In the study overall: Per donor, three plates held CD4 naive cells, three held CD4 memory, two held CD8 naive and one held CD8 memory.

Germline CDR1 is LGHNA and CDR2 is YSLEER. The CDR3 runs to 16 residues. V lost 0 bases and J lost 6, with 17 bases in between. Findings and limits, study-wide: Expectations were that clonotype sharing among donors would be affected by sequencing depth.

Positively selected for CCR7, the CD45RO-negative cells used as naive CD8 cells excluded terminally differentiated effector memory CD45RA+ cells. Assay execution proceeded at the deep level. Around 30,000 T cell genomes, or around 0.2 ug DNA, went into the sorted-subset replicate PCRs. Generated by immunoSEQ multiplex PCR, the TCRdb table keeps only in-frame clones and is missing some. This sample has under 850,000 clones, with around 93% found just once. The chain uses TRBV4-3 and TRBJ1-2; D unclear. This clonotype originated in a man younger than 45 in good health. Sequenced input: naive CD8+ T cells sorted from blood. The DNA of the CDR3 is TGCGCCAGCAGCCAAGATAGGTTCGGGAGCAGTAATGGCTACACCTTC. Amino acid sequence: CASSQDRFGSSNGYTF.